One sample yielded the 15 T cell receptor beta chains listed below, sequenced in a study of T-cell reconstitution after alpha-beta-depleted transplantation in children listed by TCRdb under 2016. The label giving this sample's treatment or condition can be read as: allogeneic hematopoietic cell transplantation with graft depleted of TCRalphabeta T cells and CD19 B cells. Library generation was performed with PCR. Sequencing was carried out with an Illumina HiSeq 2500. To normalize quantification of the TCRbeta repertoire, the TCR libraries were built with molecular barcoding that relied on unique molecular identifiers. TCRdb trimmed public reads at Q25 via fastp, called clones via MiXCR and kept in-frame beta chains. Under each unique CDR3 protein, matching rows form one entry showing the most common genes and DNA. The sample table holds about 900,000 distinct CDR3 sequences, of which about 29% were seen once. The top ten hold 28% of the sample.

The source was PBMCs, mostly from graft donor cells, collected 360 days after TCRalphabeta/CD19-depleted stem cell transplant. The receptors come from a boy younger than two who had a stem cell transplant for SCID, so the T cells may come from the graft donor.

V and J are TRBV18 and TRBJ2-1; D is unresolved. The V gene's germline CDR1 is KGHSH and CDR2 LQKENI. There are 14 residues in the CDR3. The V end lost 2 bases, the J end lost 3 bases, and 8 bases lay between the germline ends. Here the CDR3 DNA reads TGTGCCAGCTCACCATCGCTTGACTACAATGAGCAGTTCTTC. It is translated as CASSPSLDYNEQFF.

The rearrangement joins TRBV6-5 to TRBJ1-6; no reliable D call. Trimming took 0 bases from V and 9 from J, leaving 6 bases between them. The CDR3 loop spans 13 amino acids. Germline CDR1 reads MNHEY; CDR2 reads SVGAGI. The DNA of the CDR3 is TGTGCCAGCAGTTACTCGAGTGGTTCACCCCTCCACTTT. Translating gives CASSYSSGSPLHF.

With respect to this clonotype: A much bigger clone sits one base away, suggesting this may be a read error. No conserved phenylalanine or tryptophan ends this CDR3, so it is likely a read error. The chain has TRBV6-5 and TRBJ1-1; D call uncertain. Per the germline V gene, CDR1 is MNHEY and CDR2 is SVGAGI. V was clipped by 3 bases and J by 2 bases, with 13 bases between them. The CDR3 runs to 15 residues. CDR3 DNA: TGTGCCAGCAGTTATAGCCGGGCCCTAAACACTGAAGCTTTCTGT. Translating it yields CASSYSRALNTEAFC.

The chain uses TRBV7-6 and TRBJ2-1; 11 nucleotides match TRBD2. This CDR3 contains 14 residues. CDR1 and CDR2 from the germline V gene are SGHVS and FNYEAQ. V gave up 5 bases and J gave up 9 bases; unmatched junction bases: 6. In nucleotides, the CDR3 is TGTGCCAGCAGCCTTAGCGGGGGGGGCGCTGAGCAGTTCTTC. Translating gives CASSLSGGGAEQFF. Full variable domain (missing parts from reference TRBV7-6 and TRBJ2-1): GAGVSQSPRYKVTKRGQDVALRCDPISGHVSLYWYRQALGQGPEFLTYFNYEAQQDKSGLPNDRFSAERPEGSISTLTIQRTEQRDSAMYRCASSLSGGGAEQFFGPGTRLTVL.

This clonotype showed up just a few times. The chain has TRBV4-1 and TRBJ2-3; tentative D call: TRBD1 (6 bases). The CDR3 sequence is 16 residues long. V was clipped by 2 bases and J by 4 bases, with 16 bases between them. Per germline, CDR1 MGHRA and CDR2 YSYEKL. The CDR3 DNA is TGCGCCAGCAGCCAATATCGGGCAGGGGCTTCAGATACGCAGTATTTT. Amino acids: CASSQYRAGASDTQYF.

This clonotype was recorded a few times. The chain uses TRBV4-2 and TRBJ2-5; possible D gene TRBD1, 5 bases. Germline CDR1 reads LGHNA; CDR2 reads YNFKEQ. V lost 4 bases, J lost 0 bases, and 12 bases lay in between. This CDR3 is built from 15 residues. The CDR3 nucleotides are TGTGCCAGCAGCCGGGGCGAGGCGTACCAAGAGACCCAGTACTTC. It codes for CASSRGEAYQETQYF.

This clonotype was recorded at least ten times. The V and J genes are TRBV3-1 and TRBJ2-4; 9 bases fit TRBD1. The length of the CDR3 is 16 residues. With 5 bases clipped from V and 3 bases from J, the junction kept 8 bases outside the gene matches. CDR1 and CDR2 (germline): LGHDT, YNNKEL (reference sequence). CDR3 in amino acids: CASSDSGTGFKNIQYF. CDR3 nucleotides: TGTGCCAGCAGCGACTCCGGGACAGGGTTCAAAAACATTCAGTACTTC.

In its sample, this clonotype was seen a few times. The J gene is TRBJ1-1, the V gene TRBV2; TRBD1 aligns across 9 bases. Germline trimming cut 7 bases from V and 0 bases from J; bases unmatched to any gene: 12. This CDR3 is built from 17 residues. In germline, CDR1 is SNHLY, CDR2 FYNNEI. The CDR3 is CASNTAPGQGLNTEAFF. DNA for the CDR3: TGTGCCAGCAACACGGCTCCAGGACAGGGGTTGAACACTGAAGCTTTCTTT.

CDR3 DNA sequence: TGCAGCGTTGTCCCGGGGCCAAGTGGCTCCTACAATGAGCAGTTCTTC. Translation: CSVVPGPSGSYNEQFF. The chain recombines TRBV29-1 with TRBJ2-1, with D perhaps TRBD1 or TRBD2 (5 bases each). V lost 4 bases, J lost 0 bases, and 16 bases lay in between. This CDR3 is 16 amino acids long. The germline gives CDR1 SQVTM, CDR2 ANQGSEA.

The CDR3 DNA sequence: TGTGCCTGGACGTGGGGCGAACGACTAGCGCCTGGGAATGAGCAGTTCTTC. As protein: CAWTWGERLAPGNEQFF. The chain carries TRBV30 and TRBJ2-1; 8 bases map to TRBD2. The CDR3 has 17 amino acids. Losses at the gene ends were 4 bases for V and 7 bases for J; bases not matched to a gene: 18. Germline assignment: CDR1 GTSNPN and CDR2 SVGIG (reference sequence).

The rearrangement links TRBV7-8 to TRBJ2-5, with no clear D. This CDR3 has 16 residues. The V gene lost 5 bases and the J gene lost 5 bases, with 21 bases spanning the gap. Looked up from germline, CDR1 is SGHVS and CDR2 is FQNEAQ. The CDR3 spells CASSASYSVPGETQYF. In DNA form, the CDR3 reads TGTGCCAGCAGCGCGTCCTACAGCGTCCCCGGGGAGACCCAGTACTTC. Complete variable domain (other parts from reference TRBV7-8 and TRBJ2-5): GAGVSQSPRYKVAKRGQDVALRCDPISGHVSLFWYQQALGQGPEFLTYFQNEAQLDKSGLPSDRFFAERPEGSVSTLKIQRTQQEDSAVYLCASSASYSVPGETQYFGPGTRLLVL.

This clonotype was counted many times. V gene TRBV7-2 combines with J gene TRBJ2-7; D is ambiguous. The germline V gene encodes CDR1 SGHTA and CDR2 FQGNSA. This CDR3 is built from 14 residues. Deletions cut 2 bases from V and 2 bases from J, with 10 bases between. The CDR3 coding sequence is TGTGCCAGCAGCTTATCAGCAGGACCCTACGAGCAGTACTTC. Its protein product is CASSLSAGPYEQYF.

V usage is TRBV5-6 and J usage is TRBJ2-5; 7 nucleotides match TRBD1. Germline loops: CDR1 SGHDT, CDR2 YYEEEE. The CDR3 contains 15 residues. The V segment lost 4 bases and the J segment 4 bases; nucleotides outside the gene matches: 10. The CDR3 protein is CASSIRTGQPETQYF. CDR3 DNA sequence: TGTGCCAGCAGCATTCGGACAGGCCAGCCAGAGACCCAGTACTTC.

This clonotype has just a few counts. The chain is built from TRBV5-6 and TRBJ2-1; no clear D. The germline V and J ends were trimmed by 2 bases and 2 bases, with 14 bases remaining between them. In germline, CDR1 is SGHDT, CDR2 YYEEEE. CDR3 length: 16 residues. This CDR3 reads CASSLMGVPTYNEQFF. CDR3 sequence (DNA): TGTGCCAGCAGCTTAATGGGCGTGCCCACCTACAATGAGCAGTTCTTC.

V usage is TRBV7-2 and J usage is TRBJ2-3; D unclear. The CDR3 totals 13 residues. V was trimmed by 3 bases and J by 9 bases, leaving 13 bases between them. Germline CDR1 is SGHTA and CDR2 is FQGNSA. This chain's CDR3 is CASSFRRIQTQYF. The DNA for the CDR3 is TGTGCCAGCAGCTTTCGGAGAATCCAAACGCAGTATTTT.